This paragraph reports one TCR beta chain. What antigen it recognizes has not been identified. There are no base qualities to consult, and no much larger clone falls within one base. TCRbeta CDR3 regions were amplified from genomic DNA using the immunoSEQ Assay, a bias-controlled multiplex PCR. In the source study's methods: The number of nucleated cells in each sample was estimated by amplification of reference gene primers within the assay. To quantify the absolute abundance of each unique TCRbeta CDR3 rearrangement, sequence reads were collapsed and filtered. For each sample, productive Simpson clonality was calculated as the square root of Simpson's diversity index over productive rearrangements. As stored in TCRdb, this immuneACCESS dataset retains in-frame rearrangements with V and J assigned. A fraction of the clones does not appear; measured against another copy, unresolved V genes explain less than half of the discrepancy, and the remainder lacks a known reason. The V and J calls and clone size were taken over from that table, and D and trimming were inferred from the DNA. In this sample the table shows 290,000 or so clones, approximately 78% of which occur a single time. Together, the top ten hold over 4% of the sample.

The record originates from a study of blood T cell repertoires in COVID-19 (dated by TCRdb to the early 2020s). Regarding the research as a whole: The collaborator samples originated in the United States, Italy and Spain and spanned the acute and convalescent phases of COVID-19. The prospective study material was composed of cDNA or gDNA derived from T cells, B-cell-depleted T cells, or PBMCs. Subjects who had been exposed to COVID-19, were actively infected with it, or had recovered from it provided the deeply sampled blood TCRbeta repertoires that made up the dataset. The repertoires were released in a freely available public database meant as a resource for research on the immune response to SARS-CoV-2. The samples were drawn from two sources: the first 160 participants of the ongoing ImmuneRACE study, and over 950 subjects contributed by 6 global collaborators. Sample metadata almost always included a de-identified subject ID, COVID-19 status, age in years and sex. HLA class I and class II types, where available, came from metadata supplied by the sample provider rather than from assay-based typing.

The CDR3 runs 15 amino acids, cysteine and phenylalanine included. Only the CDR3 portion is preserved as DNA: 45 bases, with reading frame beginning at the first base. The germline V end is reduced by 3 bases and the J end by 5 bases; junction bases left unmatched: 5. CDR1 and CDR2 are read off the germline V gene as MGHDK and SYGVNS. In the prospective study, participants were roughly 18 to 95 years old, resided in about two dozen geographic areas of the United States, and were enrolled through a virtual design. Cohort assignment in the prospective study relied on participant-reported clinical history from a screening survey and a study questionnaire. Exposed participants were defined as having been in contact with someone with a PCR-confirmed or clinician-diagnosed COVID-19 case within 2 weeks of study entry. Each participant in the prospective study had whole blood, serum and a nasopharyngeal or oropharyngeal swab collected by mobile phlebotomists. Participants in the prospective study had the option to provide additional blood draws and questionnaires over a roughly 2-month period. Prospective study blood samples were shipped either frozen or at room temperature before DNA extraction.

The full study reports these points: The quantity of clinical and demographic metadata differed by source and by participant and was supplied without curation.

The source is a man aged 35 to 55 who had been exposed to COVID-19. The V and J genes are TRBV25-1 and TRBJ2-2; 8 central nucleotides agree with TRBD2. Sequenced: PBMCs or T cells enriched from blood (not recorded which). For the CDR3, the sequence is CASSDQAGETGELFF. The DNA sequence reads TGTGCCAGCAGTGATCAAGCGGGAGAAACCGGGGAGCTGTTTTTT.